The next 11 T cell receptor beta chains were all read from a single sample in a study of blood T cells in healthy people across ages (dated by TCRdb to the mid-2010s). The library was made by 5' RACE. Sequencer: Illumina HiSeq 2500. The second PCR ran for about 6 to 12 cycles and used a J-beta primer mix along with a sample-barcoded 5' primer. TCRdb reprocessing: public reads trimmed at Q25 with fastp, clones called with MiXCR, in-frame beta chains kept. Entries that share a CDR3 protein sequence are merged under the most common genes and DNA. The sample table contains approximately 900,000 distinct CDR3 sequences; only one count was recorded for 25% to 35% of them. Together, the top ten hold roughly 10% of the sample. The sample was also reused in another study, on T cells of mothers and their children.

Sequencing input: blood. The origin of the receptors is a woman aged 40 to 55 in good health.

The chain links TRBV20-1 to TRBJ1-5, with 7 bases aligning to TRBD1. Germline assignment: CDR1 DFQATT and CDR2 SNEGSKA (reference sequence). The length of the CDR3 is 14 residues. After removal of 5 bases from V and 4 bases from J, the junction contained 8 bases not matched to a gene. The CDR3 nucleotides read TGCAGTGCTCAAAGACAGGGTGTTAATCAGCCCCAGCATTTT. This encodes CSAQRQGVNQPQHF.

The J gene is TRBJ1-2, the V gene TRBV15; D possibly corresponds to TRBD1 (5 bases). The CDR3 has 17 amino acids. Germline CDR1 is LNHNV and CDR2 is YYDKDF (reference sequence). Trimming stripped 0 bases from V and 2 bases from J, with 16 bases between. Here the CDR3 DNA reads TGTGCCACCAGCAGAGATCTTGGGGCAGGGAGGAACTATGGCTACACCTTC. Amino acid sequence: CATSRDLGAGRNYGYTF.

The CDR3 protein is CASKRTENTDTQYF. CDR3 sequence (DNA): TGCGCCAGCAAGAGGACAGAAAACACAGATACGCAGTATTTT. This rearrangement joins TRBV4-1 to TRBJ2-3; D possibly corresponds to TRBD1 (6 bases). Trimming left V 7 bases short and J 2 bases short, with 13 bases between. Germline V lookup: CDR1 MGHRA, CDR2 YSYEKL. This CDR3 contains 14 residues.

In this sample, this clonotype turned up many times. The rearrangement uses TRBV20-1 and TRBJ1-5; 7 bases are shared with TRBD1. Trimming cost V 2 bases and J 7 bases; bases outside gene matches: 5. The CDR3 runs to 13 residues. CDR1 is DFQATT, CDR2 SNEGSKA, per germline (reference sequence). The chain's CDR3 is CSARQGGGQPQHF. Here the CDR3 DNA reads TGCAGTGCTAGACAGGGGGGTGGGCAGCCCCAGCATTTT.

V usage is TRBV7-8 and J usage is TRBJ1-6, with TRBD1 as a possible D gene (5 bases). Deletions cut 4 bases from V and 9 bases from J, with 22 bases between. CDR3 length equals 17 residues. Germline V gene sequence: CDR1 SGHVS, CDR2 FQNEAQ. CDR3 DNA sequence: TGTGCCAGCAGCTGGGGCCTGGGTAGGGACGTTCTTTCACCCCTCCACTTT. It is translated as CASSWGLGRDVLSPLHF.

This clonotype occurred a few times. The gene calls are TRBV3-1 and TRBJ2-3; D unresolved. Trimming stripped 1 base from V and 11 bases from J, with 13 bases between. Germline V gene lookup returns CDR1 LGHDT and CDR2 YNNKEL (reference sequence). The CDR3 contains 13 residues. The CDR3 region has the DNA TGTGCCAGCAGCCAAGCGGAAGCTGGTATGCAGTATTTT. Encoded protein: CASSQAEAGMQYF.

This clonotype was observed a handful of times. The CDR3 nucleotides are TGCACCATTGGAGGGGCTGAAGCTTTCTTT. This codes for CTIGGAEAFF. The chain couples TRBV20-1 to TRBJ1-1; perhaps TRBD1 as D (5 bases). This CDR3 comprises 10 residues. From germline, CDR1 is DFQATT and CDR2 SNEGSKA (reference sequence).

The chain uses TRBV27 and TRBJ2-7; 7 bases are a match to TRBD2. CDR3 length: 16 residues. Germline CDR1 and CDR2: MNHEY and SMNVEV (reference sequence). V trimming: 6 bases; J trimming: 3 bases; junction bases outside the gene matches: 14. CDR3 DNA sequence: TGTGCCAGCAGACCCCTGGGAGATAGCGGGTACTACGAGCAGTACTTC. This codes for CASRPLGDSGYYEQYF.

This clonotype was seen ten or more times. J is TRBJ1-4 and V is TRBV4-2; D gene ambiguous. The length of the CDR3 is 12 residues. V gave up 3 bases and J gave up 5 bases, with 4 bases separating them. Germline loops: CDR1 LGHNA, CDR2 YNFKEQ. The CDR3 is CASSHGNEKLFF. CDR3 coding DNA: TGTGCCAGCAGCCATGGAAATGAAAAACTGTTTTTT.

The rearrangement uses TRBV14 and TRBJ2-2; possible D gene TRBD1, 6 bases. The CDR3 spans 13 residues. With 4 bases removed from V and 13 bases from J, the gap between germline ends came to 16 bases. Per germline, CDR1 SGHDN and CDR2 FVKESK. CDR3 coding DNA: TGTGCCAGCAGCCCATTACAGGGAAGGTCGCTGTTTTTT. Translation gives CASSPLQGRSLFF.

The chain combines TRBV6-1 with TRBJ1-2; 7 bases fit TRBD1. The CDR3 has 14 residues. V lost 1 base to trimming and J lost 7 bases; unmatched junction nucleotides: 6. Germline values: CDR1 MNHNS, CDR2 SASEGT. The CDR3, as DNA: TGTGCCAGCAGTGAAGAGGGGACAGATCCTGGCTACACCTTC. Translated: CASSEEGTDPGYTF.